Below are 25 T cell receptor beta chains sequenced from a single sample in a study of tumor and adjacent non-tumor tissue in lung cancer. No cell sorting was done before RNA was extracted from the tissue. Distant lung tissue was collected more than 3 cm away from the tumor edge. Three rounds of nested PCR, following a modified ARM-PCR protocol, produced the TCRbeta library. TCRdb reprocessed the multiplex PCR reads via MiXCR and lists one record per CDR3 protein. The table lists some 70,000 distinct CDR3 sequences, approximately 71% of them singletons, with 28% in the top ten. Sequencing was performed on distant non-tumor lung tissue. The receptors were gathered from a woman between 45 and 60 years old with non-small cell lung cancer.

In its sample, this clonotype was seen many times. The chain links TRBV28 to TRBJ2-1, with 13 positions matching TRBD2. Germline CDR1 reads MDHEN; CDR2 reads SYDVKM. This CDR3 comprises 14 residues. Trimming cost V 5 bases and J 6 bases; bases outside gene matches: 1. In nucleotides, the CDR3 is TGTGCCAGCAGTGGACTAGCGGGAGTCAATGAGCAGTTCTTC. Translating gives CASSGLAGVNEQFF.

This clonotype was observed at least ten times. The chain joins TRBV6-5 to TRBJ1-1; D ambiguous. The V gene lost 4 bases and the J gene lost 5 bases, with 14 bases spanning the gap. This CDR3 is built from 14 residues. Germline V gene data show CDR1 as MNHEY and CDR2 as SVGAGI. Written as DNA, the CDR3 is TGTGCCAGCAGTTCCCTAGGAGGGTTAACTGAAGCTTTCTTT. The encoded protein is CASSSLGGLTEAFF.

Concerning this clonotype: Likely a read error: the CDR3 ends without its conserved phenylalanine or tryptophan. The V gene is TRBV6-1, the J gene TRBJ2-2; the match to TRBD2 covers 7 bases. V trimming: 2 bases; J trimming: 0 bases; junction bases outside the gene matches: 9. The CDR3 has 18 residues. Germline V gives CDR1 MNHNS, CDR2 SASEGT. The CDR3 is CASSEYGGGRSNTGELFS. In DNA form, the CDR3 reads TGTGCCAGCAGTGAATACGGCGGGGGACGCTCGAACACCGGGGAGCTGTTTTCT.

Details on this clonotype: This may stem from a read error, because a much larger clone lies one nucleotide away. The CDR3, as DNA: TGTGCCAGCAGTTACCTCCGAACAGGGTTCGCCGGGAAGCTGTTTTTT. It yields the protein CASSYLRTGFAGKLFF. The rearrangement joins TRBV6-5 to TRBJ2-2, with TRBD1 as a possible D gene (6 bases). The germline CDR1 and CDR2 sequences are MNHEY and SVGAGI. The CDR3 runs 16 residues.

CDR3 coding DNA: TGTGCCAGTAGCCTCAATGCATTATATGAGCAGTTCTTC. Protein: CASSLNALYEQFF. The gene calls are TRBV11-2 and TRBJ2-1, with D unresolved. CDR1 SGHAT and CDR2 FQNNGV come from the germline V gene. The CDR3 totals 13 residues. V lost 9 bases and J 8 bases, leaving 17 bases between the germline ends.

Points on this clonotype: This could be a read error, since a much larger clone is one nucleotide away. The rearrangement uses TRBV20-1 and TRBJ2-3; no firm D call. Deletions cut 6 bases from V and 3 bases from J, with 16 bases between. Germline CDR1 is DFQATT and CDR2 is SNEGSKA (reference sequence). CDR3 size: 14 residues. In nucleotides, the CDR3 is TGCAGTGCCCCCCGTCTCGAGTCGACAGATACGCAGTATTTT. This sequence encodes CSAPRLESTDTQYF.

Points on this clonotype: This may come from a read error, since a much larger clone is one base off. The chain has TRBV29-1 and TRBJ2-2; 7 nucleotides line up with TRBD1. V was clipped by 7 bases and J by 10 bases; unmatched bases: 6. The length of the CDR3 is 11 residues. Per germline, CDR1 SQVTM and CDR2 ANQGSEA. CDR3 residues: CSGTGAEELFF. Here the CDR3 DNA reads TGCAGCGGTACAGGGGCCGAGGAGCTGTTTTTT.

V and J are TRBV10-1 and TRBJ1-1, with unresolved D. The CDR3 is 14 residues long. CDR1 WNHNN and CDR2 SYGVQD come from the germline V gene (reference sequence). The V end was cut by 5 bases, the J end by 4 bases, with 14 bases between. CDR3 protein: CASSPGLTGTEAFF. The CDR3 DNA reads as TGCGCCAGCAGTCCCGGCCTCACGGGCACTGAAGCTTTCTTT.

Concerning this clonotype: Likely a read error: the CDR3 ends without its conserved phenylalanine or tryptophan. The CDR3 DNA reads TGTGCCAGCAGTGTACAGGGGGCTACGACCGGGGAGCTGTTTTCT. The encoded protein is CASSVQGATTGELFS. The chain uses TRBV28 and TRBJ2-2; TRBD1 matches at 9 bases. With V trimmed by 5 bases and J by 5 bases, 6 bases remained unmatched. Germline CDR1 and CDR2: MDHEN and SYDVKM. This CDR3 is 15 amino acids long.

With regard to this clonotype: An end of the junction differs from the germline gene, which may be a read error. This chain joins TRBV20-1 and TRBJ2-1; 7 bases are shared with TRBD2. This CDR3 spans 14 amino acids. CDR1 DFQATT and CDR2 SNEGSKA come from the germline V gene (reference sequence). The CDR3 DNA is TGCAATGCTAGACGGACTAGTTCTGGGTATGAGCAGTTCTTC. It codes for CNARRTSSGYEQFF.

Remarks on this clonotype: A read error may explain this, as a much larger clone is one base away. CDR3 sequence reads: CASSQGTGCYEQYF. The CDR3 DNA is TGTGCCAGCAGTCAAGGGACAGGGTGTTACGAGCAGTACTTC. The chain couples TRBV12-3 or TRBV12-4 to TRBJ2-7, with 9 bases lining up with TRBD1. V lost 5 bases to trimming and J lost 4 bases; unmatched junction nucleotides: 6. This CDR3 has 14 residues.

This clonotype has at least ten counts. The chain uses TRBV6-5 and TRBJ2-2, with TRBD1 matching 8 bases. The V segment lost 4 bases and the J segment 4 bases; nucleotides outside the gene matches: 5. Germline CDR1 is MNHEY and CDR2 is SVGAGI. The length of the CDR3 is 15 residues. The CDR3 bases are TGTGCCAGCAGTTTCGGGACAGGCGGCACCGGGGAGCTGTTTTTT. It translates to CASSFGTGGTGELFF.

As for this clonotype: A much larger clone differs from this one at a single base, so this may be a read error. Here the CDR3 reads CAGGGQVSNQPQHF. CDR3 DNA: TGTGCTGGTGGAGGACAGGTTAGCAATCAGCCCCAGCATTTT. The genes are TRBV12-5 and TRBJ1-5; 7 positions agree with TRBD1. The CDR3 is made up of 14 amino acids. Germline V lookup: CDR1 LGHNT, CDR2 FRNRAP.

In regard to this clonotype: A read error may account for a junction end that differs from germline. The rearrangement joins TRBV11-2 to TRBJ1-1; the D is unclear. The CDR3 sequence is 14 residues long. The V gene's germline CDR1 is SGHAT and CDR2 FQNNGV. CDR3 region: CASVLDVRYTEAIF. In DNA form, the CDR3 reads TGTGCCAGCGTTCTGGACGTGAGGTACACTGAAGCTATCTTT.

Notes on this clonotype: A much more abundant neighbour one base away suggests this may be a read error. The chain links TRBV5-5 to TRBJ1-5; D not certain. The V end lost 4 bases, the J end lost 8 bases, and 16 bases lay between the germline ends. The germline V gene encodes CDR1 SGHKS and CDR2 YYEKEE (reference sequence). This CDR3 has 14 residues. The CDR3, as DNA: TGTGCCAGCAGCCCTGATCTAGGGAGCGAGCCCCAGCATTTT. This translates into CASSPDLGSEPQHF. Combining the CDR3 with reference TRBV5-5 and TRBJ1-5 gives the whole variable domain DAGVTQSPTHLIKTRGQQVTLRCSPISGHKSVSWYQQVLGQGPQFIFQYYEKEERGRGNFPDRFSARQFPNYSSELNVNALLLGDSALYLCASSPDLGSEPQHFGDGTRLSIL.

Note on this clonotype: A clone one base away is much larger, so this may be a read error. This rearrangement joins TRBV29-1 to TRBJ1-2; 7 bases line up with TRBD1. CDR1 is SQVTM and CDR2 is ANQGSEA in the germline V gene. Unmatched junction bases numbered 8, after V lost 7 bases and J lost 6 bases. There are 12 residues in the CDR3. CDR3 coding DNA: TGCAGCGCGACCGTAGGGGGCGATGGCTACACCTTC. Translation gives CSATVGGDGYTF.

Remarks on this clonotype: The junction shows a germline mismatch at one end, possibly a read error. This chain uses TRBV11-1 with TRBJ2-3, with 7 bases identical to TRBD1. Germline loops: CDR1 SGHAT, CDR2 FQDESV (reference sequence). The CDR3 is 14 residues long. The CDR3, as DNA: TGTACCAACAGCATAGCTACAGGGGCTGATACACAGTATTTT. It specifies CTNSIATGADTQYF. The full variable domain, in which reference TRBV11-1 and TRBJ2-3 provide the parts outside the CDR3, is EAEVAQSPRYKITEKSQAVAFWCDPISGHATLYWYRQILGQGPELLVQFQDESVVDDSQLPKDRFSAERLKGVDSTLKIQPAELGDSAMYLCTNSIATGADTQYFGPGTRLTVL.

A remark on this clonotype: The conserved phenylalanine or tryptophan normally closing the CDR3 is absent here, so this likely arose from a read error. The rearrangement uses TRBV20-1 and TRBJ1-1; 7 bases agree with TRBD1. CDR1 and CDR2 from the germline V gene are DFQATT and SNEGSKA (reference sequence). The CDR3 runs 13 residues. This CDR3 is CNASTGKGTEAFY. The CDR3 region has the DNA TGCAATGCTTCGACAGGGAAGGGCACTGAAGCTTTCTAT.

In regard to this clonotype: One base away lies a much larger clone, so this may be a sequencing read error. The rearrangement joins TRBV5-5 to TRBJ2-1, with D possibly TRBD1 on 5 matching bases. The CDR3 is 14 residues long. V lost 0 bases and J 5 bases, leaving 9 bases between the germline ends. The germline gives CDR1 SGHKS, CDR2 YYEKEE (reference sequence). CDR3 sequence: CASSLGQSHNEQFF. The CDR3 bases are TGTGCCAGCAGCTTGGGACAGAGCCACAATGAGCAGTTCTTC.

The DNA for the CDR3 is TGCAGCGTTGAAGTGGAAAACACAGATACGCAGTATTTT. Amino acids: CSVEVENTDTQYF. The chain recombines TRBV29-1 with TRBJ2-3; no firm D call. The germline V gene encodes CDR1 SQVTM and CDR2 ANQGSEA. Trimming removed 1 base from V and 2 bases from J, with 7 bases in between. The CDR3 is 13 residues long.

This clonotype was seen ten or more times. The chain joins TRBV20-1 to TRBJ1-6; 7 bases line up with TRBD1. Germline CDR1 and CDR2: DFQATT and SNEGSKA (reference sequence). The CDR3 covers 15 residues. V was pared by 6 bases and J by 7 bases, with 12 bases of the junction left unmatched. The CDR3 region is CSAEIRGTVNSPLHF. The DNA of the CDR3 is TGCAGTGCCGAAATCCGCGGGACAGTCAATTCACCCCTCCACTTT.

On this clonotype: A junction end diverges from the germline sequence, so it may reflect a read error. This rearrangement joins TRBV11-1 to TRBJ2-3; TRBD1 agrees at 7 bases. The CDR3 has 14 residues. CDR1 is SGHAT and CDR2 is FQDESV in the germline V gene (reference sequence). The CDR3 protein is CPSSLATGTDTQYF. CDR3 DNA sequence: TGCCCCAGCAGCTTAGCGACCGGGACAGATACGCAGTATTTC.

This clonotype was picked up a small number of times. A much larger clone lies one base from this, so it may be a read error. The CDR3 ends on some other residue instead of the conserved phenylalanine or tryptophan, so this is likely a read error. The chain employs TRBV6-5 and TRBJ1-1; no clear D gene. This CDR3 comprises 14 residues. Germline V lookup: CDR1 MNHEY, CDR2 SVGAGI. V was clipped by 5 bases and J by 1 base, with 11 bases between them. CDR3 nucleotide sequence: TGTGCCAGCAGTGGCCGAGTTGGGAACACTGAAGCTTTCTAT. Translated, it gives CASSGRVGNTEAFY.

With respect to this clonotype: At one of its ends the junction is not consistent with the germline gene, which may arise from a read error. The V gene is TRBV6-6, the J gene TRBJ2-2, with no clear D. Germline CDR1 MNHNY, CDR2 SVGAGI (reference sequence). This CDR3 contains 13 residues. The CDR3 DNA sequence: TGCGCCAGCAGTTACGTCGGAGCCGGGGAGCTGTTTTTT. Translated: CASSYVGAGELFF.

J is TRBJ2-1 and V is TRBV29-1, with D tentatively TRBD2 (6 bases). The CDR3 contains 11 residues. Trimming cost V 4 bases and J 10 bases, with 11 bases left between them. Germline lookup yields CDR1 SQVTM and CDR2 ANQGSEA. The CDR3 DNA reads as TGCAGCGTTGTATGGGCGGGAGAGCAGTTCTTC. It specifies CSVVWAGEQFF.